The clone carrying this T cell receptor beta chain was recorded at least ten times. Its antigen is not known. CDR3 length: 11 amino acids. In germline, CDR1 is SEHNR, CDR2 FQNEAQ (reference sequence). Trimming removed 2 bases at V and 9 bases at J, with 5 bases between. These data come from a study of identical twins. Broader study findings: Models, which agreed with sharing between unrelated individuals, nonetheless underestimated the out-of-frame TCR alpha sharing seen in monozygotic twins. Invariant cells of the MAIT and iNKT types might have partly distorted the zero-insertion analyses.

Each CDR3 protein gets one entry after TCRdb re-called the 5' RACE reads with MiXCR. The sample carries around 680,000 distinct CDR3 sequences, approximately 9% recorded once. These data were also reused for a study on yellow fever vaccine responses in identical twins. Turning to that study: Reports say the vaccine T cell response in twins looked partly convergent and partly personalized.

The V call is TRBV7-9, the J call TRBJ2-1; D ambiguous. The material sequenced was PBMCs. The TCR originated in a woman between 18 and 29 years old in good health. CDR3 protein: CASSLTFEQFF. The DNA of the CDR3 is TGTGCCAGCAGCTTAACTTTTGAGCAGTTCTTC.